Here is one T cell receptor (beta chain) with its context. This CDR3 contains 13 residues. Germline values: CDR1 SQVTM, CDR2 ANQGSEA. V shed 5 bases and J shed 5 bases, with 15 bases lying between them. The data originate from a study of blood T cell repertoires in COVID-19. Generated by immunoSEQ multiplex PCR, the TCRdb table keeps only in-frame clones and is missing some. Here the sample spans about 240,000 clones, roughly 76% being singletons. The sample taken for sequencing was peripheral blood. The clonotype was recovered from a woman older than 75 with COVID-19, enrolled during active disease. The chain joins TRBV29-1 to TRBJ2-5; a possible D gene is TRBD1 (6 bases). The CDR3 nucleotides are TGCAGCGTTACGGCAGGGGCTGGGGAGACCCAGTACTTC. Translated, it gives CSVTAGAGETQYF.